The source of this TCR beta chain is a study of PD-1 blockade in classical Hodgkin lymphoma. Study at large: Patients had nivolumab dosed at 3 mg/kg, delivered intravenously every 2 weeks.

Study-wide points: Compared with baseline, CD4+ but not CD8+ TCR diversity had risen significantly by C4D1. Complete responders' diversity at baseline resembled that of newly diagnosed patients.

A remark on this clone: Its cognate antigen is unknown.

Germline V gene data show CDR1 as LNHDA and CDR2 as SQIVND (reference sequence). The CDR3 sequence is 13 residues long. The V gene lost 7 bases and the J gene lost 8 bases, with 14 bases spanning the gap. Some clones are missing from TCRdb's copy, which holds only in-frame ones; the method was immunoSEQ multiplex PCR. The repertoire holds tens of thousands of clones, with roughly 85% as singletons. Time point denoted: cycle 4 day 1 (C4D1), after 6 weeks of nivolumab. Brentuximab vedotin exposure varied among the patients, all of whom had relapsed after autologous stem cell transplantation. Investigators isolated CD4+ T cells from thawed PBMCs through magnetic negative selection.

Sequences were derived from CD4+ T cells from blood, sampled before the fourth cycle of nivolumab. The rearrangement joins TRBV19 to TRBJ1-4, with D perhaps TRBD1 (6 bases). The TCR originated in a human donor with classical Hodgkin lymphoma. CDR3 protein: CASNWGRREKLFF. The CDR3 DNA is TGTGCCAGTAATTGGGGGCGACGGGAAAAACTGTTTTTT.